This TCR beta chain was profiled in a study of cytomegalovirus exposure and HLA in healthy donors. Germline V gene data show CDR1 as GTSNPN and CDR2 as SVGIG (reference sequence). This CDR3 region has 15 residues. Trimming removed 0 bases from V and 4 bases from J, with 13 bases in between. PCR involved 60 Vbeta and 13 Jbeta primers. The table came from immunoSEQ multiplex PCR; TCRdb's copy has only in-frame clones and leaves some out. The sample has about 160,000 clones, more than 60% seen once. V usage is TRBV30 and J usage is TRBJ1-5; D is perhaps TRBD1 (6 bases). The TCR was taken from a woman younger than 45 in good health and CMV-seronegative. Sequenced material: PBMCs. The CDR3 DNA reads TGTGCCTGGAGTGTAGGGGGGGCCCTAAATCAGCCCCAGCATTTT. Protein product: CAWSVGGALNQPQHF. Supplemented by reference TRBV30 and TRBJ1-5, the full variable domain reads SQTIHQWPATLVQPVGSPLSLECTVEGTSNPNLYWYRQAAGRGLQLLFYSVGIGQISSEVPQNLSASRPQDRQFILSSKKLLLSDSGFYLCAWSVGGALNQPQHFGDGTRLSIL.